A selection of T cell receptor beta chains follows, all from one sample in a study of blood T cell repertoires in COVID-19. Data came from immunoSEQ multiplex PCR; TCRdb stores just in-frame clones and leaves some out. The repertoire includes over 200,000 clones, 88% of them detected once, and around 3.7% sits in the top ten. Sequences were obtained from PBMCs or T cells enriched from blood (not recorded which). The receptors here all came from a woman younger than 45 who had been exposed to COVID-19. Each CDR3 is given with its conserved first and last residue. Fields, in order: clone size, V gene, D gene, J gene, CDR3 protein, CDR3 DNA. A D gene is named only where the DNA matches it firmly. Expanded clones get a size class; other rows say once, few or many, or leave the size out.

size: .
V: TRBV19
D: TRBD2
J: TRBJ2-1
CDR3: CASSISSGRDEQFF
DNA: TGTGCCAGTAGTATCTCTAGCGGGAGGGATGAGCAGTTCTTC

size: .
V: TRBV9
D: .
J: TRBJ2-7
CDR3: CASSQAAGSYYEQYF
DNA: TGTGCCAGCAGCCAGGCGGCGGGCAGTTATTACGAGCAGTACTTC

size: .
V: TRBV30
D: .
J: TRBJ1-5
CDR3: CAWSPGSGQPQHF
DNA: TGTGCCTGGAGCCCAGGGTCCGGCCAGCCCCAGCATTTT

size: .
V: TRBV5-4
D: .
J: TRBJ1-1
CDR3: CASSQQTGMNTEAFF
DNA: TGTGCCAGCAGCCAACAGACAGGCATGAACACTGAAGCTTTCTTT

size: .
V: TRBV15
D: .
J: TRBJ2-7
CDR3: CATSREGRGSYEQYF
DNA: TGTGCCACCAGCAGAGAGGGACGGGGGTCCTACGAGCAGTACTTC

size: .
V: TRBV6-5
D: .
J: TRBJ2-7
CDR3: CASSYEVSSYEQYF
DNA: TGTGCCAGCAGTTATGAGGTGAGCTCCTACGAGCAGTACTTC

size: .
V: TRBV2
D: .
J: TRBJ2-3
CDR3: CASSDEGTQYF
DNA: TGTGCCAGCAGTGACGAGGGTACGCAGTATTTT

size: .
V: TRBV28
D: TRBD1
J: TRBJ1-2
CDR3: CASRQGFPRNYGYTF
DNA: TGTGCCAGCAGACAGGGGTTCCCACGTAACTATGGCTACACCTTC

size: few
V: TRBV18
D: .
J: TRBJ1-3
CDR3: CASSPSNGAGNTIYF
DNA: TGTGCCAGCTCACCATCTAACGGGGCTGGAAACACCATATATTTT

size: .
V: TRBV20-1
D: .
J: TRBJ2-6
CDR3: CSASWRAISGANVLTF
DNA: TGCAGTGCTAGTTGGCGGGCGATCTCTGGGGCCAACGTCCTGACTTTC

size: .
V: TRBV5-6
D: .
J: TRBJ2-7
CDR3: CASSLSYDRASSYEQYF
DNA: TGTGCCAGCAGCTTGAGCTATGACAGAGCCTCTTCCTACGAGCAGTACTTC